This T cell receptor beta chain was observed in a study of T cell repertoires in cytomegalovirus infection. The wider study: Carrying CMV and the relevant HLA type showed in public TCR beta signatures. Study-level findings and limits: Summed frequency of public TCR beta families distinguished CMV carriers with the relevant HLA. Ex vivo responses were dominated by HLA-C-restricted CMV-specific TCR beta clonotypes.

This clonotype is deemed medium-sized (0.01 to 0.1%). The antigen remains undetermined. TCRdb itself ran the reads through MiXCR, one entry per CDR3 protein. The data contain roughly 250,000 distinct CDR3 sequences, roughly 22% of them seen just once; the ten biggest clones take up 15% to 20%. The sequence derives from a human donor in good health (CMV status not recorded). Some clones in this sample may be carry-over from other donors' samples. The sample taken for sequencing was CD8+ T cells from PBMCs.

The DNA of the CDR3 is TGTGCCAGTACGGCAGGGGGTCAGCCCCAGCATTTT. This translates into CASTAGGQPQHF. V usage is TRBV19 and J usage is TRBJ1-5, with 7 bases fitting TRBD1. The CDR3 loop spans 12 amino acids. The junction had 3 bases not matched to a gene; V was cut back by 7 bases and J by 6 bases. Germline-derived CDR1 and CDR2 are LNHDA and SQIVND (reference sequence).